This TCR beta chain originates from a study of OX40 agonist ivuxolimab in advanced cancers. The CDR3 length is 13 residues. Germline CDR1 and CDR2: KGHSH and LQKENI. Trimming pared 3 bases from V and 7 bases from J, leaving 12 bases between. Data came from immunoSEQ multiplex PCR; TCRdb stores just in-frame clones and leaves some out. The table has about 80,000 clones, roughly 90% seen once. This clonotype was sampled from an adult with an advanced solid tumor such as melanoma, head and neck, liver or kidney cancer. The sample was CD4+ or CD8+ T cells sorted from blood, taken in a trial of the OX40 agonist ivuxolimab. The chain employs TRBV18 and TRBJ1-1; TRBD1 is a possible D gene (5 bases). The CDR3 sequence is CASSPTADNEAFF. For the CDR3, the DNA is TGTGCCAGCTCACCGACAGCCGATAATGAAGCTTTCTTT. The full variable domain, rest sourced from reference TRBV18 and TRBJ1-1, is NAGVMQNPRHLVRRRGQEARLRCSPMKGHSHVYWYRQLPEEGLKFMVYLQKENIIDESGMPKERFSAEFPKEGPSILRIQQVVRGDSAAYFCASSPTADNEAFFGQGTRLTVV.